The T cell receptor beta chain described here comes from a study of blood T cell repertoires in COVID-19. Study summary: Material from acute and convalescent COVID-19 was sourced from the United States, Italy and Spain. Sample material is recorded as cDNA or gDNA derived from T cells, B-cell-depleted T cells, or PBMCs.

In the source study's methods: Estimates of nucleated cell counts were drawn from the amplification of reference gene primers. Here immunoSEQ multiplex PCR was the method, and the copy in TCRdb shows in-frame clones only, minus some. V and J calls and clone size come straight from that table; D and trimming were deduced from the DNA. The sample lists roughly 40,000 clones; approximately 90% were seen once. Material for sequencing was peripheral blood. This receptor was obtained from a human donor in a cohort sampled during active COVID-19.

The CDR3 nucleotides are TGCGCCAGCAGCTTTCCAGACACCGGGGAGCTGTTTTTT. Translated, it gives CASSFPDTGELFF. The V and J genes are TRBV5-1 and TRBJ2-2; D remains ambiguous. The germline V and J ends were trimmed by 2 bases and 3 bases, with 5 bases remaining between them. Germline CDR1 reads SGHRS; CDR2 reads YFSETQ. The CDR3 is 13 residues long.